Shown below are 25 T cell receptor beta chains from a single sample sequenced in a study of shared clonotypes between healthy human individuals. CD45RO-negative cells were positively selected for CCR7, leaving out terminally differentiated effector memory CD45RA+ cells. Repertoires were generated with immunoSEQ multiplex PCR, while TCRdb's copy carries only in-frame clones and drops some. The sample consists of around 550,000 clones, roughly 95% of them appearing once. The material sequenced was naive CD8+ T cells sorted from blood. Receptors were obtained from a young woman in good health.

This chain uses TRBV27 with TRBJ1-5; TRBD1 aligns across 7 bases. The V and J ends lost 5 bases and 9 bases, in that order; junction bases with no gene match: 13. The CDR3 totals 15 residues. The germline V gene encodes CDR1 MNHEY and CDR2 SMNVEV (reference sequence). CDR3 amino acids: CASSISAGGLGPQHF. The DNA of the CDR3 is TGTGCCAGCAGTATTTCTGCAGGGGGGTTAGGGCCCCAGCATTTT.

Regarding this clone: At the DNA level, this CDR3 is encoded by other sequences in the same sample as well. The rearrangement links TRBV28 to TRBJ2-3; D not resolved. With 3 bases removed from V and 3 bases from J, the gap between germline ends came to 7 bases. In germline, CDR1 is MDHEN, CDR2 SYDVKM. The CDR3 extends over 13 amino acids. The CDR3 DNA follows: TGTGCCAGCAGTTTTAGGAAAACAGATACGCAGTATTTT. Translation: CASSFRKTDTQYF.

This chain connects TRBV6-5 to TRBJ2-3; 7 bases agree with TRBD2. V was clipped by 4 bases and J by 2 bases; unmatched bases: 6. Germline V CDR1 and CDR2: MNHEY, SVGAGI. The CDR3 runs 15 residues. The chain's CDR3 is CASSSVAGLTDTQYF. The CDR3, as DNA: TGTGCCAGCAGTTCGGTAGCGGGTCTCACAGATACGCAGTATTTT.

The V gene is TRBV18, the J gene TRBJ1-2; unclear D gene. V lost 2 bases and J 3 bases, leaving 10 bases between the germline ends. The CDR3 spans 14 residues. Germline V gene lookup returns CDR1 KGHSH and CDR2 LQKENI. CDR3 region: CASSPSWTYYGYTF. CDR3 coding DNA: TGTGCCAGCTCACCAAGCTGGACCTACTATGGCTACACCTTC. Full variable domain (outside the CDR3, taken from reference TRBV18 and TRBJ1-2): NAGVMQNPRHLVRRRGQEARLRCSPMKGHSHVYWYRQLPEEGLKFMVYLQKENIIDESGMPKERFSAEFPKEGPSILRIQQVVRGDSAAYFCASSPSWTYYGYTFGSGTRLTVV.

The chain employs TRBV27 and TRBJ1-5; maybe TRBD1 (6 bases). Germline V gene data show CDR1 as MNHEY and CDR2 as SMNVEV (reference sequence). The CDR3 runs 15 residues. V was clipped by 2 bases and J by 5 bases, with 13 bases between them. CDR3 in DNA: TGTGCCAGCAGTTTAAACCCCGCAGGGGATCAGCCCCAGCATTTT. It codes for CASSLNPAGDQPQHF.

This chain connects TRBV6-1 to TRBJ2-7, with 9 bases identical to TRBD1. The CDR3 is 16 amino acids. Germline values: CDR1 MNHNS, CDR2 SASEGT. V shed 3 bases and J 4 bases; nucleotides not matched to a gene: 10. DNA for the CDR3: TGTGCCAGCAGTGACCTGGATTACAGGGGGCCGTACGAGCAGTACTTC. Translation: CASSDLDYRGPYEQYF.

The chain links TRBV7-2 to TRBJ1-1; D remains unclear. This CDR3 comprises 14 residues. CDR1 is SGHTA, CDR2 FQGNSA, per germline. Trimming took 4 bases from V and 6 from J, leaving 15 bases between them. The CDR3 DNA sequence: TGTGCCAGCAGCTCCTTCGGCAGTCAGCCTGAAGCTTTCTTT. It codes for CASSSFGSQPEAFF.

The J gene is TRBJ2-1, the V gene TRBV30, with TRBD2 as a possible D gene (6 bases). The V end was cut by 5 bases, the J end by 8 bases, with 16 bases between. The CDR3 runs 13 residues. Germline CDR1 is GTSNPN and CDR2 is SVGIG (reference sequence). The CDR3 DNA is TGTGCCTGGGGGGTGACTAGTATCGATGAGCAGTTCTTC. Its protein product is CAWGVTSIDEQFF.

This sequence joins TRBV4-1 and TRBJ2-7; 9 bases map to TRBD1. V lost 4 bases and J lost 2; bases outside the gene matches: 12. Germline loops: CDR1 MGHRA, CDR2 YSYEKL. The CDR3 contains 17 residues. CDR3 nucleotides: TGCGCCAGCAGCCGCACCTTCGGGACAGGGACCCCCTACGAGCAGTACTTC. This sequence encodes CASSRTFGTGTPYEQYF.

The CDR3 loop reads CASSHEREGGEQFF. The CDR3 nucleotides are TGCGCCAGCAGCCACGAGCGGGAGGGTGGTGAGCAGTTCTTC. The chain combines TRBV4-1 with TRBJ2-1; 10 bases align to TRBD2. Germline CDR1 is MGHRA and CDR2 is YSYEKL. CDR3 length: 14 residues. V shed 3 bases, J shed 9 bases, and the junction held 5 bases outside the gene matches.

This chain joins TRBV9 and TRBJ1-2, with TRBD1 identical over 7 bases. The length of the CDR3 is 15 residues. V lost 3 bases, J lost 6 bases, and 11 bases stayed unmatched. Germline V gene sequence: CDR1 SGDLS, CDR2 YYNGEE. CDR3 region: CASSGPTGITNGYTF. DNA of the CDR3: TGTGCCAGCAGCGGCCCGACAGGGATAACCAATGGCTACACCTTC.

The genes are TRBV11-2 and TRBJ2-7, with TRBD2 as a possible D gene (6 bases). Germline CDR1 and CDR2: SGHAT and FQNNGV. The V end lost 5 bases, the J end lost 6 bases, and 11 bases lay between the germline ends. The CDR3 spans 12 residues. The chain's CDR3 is CASSLTSREQYF. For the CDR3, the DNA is TGTGCCAGCAGCCTGACTAGTCGCGAGCAGTACTTC. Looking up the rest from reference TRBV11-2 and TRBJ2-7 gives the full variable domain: EAGVAQSPRYKIIEKRQSVAFWCNPISGHATLYWYQQILGQGPKLLIQFQNNGVVDDSQLPKDRFSAERLKGVDSTLKIQPAKLEDSAVYLCASSLTSREQYFGPGTRLTVT.

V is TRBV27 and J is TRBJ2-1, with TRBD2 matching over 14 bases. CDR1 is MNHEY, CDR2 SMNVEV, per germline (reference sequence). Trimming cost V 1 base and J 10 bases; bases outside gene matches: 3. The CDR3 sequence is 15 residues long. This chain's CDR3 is CASSLLGLAGEEQFF. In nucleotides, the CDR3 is TGTGCCAGCAGTTTATTGGGACTAGCGGGAGAAGAGCAGTTCTTC.

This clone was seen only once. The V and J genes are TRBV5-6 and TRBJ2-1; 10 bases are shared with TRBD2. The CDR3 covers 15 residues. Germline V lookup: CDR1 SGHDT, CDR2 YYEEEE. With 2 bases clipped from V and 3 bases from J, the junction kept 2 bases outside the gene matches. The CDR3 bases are TGTGCCAGCAGCTTACTAGCGGGGATCTACAATGAGCAGTTCTTC. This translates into CASSLLAGIYNEQFF.

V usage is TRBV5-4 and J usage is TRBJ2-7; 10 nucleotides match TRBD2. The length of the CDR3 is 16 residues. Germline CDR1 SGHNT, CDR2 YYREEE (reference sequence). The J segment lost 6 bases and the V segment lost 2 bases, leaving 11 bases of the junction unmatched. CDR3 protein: CASSFRLAGVNSEQYF. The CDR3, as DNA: TGTGCCAGCAGCTTTCGGCTAGCGGGGGTAAATTCCGAGCAGTACTTC.

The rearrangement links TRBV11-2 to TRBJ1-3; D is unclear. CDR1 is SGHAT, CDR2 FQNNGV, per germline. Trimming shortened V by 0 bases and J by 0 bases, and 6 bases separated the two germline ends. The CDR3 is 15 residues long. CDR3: CASSLDRTSGNTIYF. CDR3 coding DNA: TGTGCCAGCAGCTTAGATCGTACCTCTGGAAACACCATATATTTT.

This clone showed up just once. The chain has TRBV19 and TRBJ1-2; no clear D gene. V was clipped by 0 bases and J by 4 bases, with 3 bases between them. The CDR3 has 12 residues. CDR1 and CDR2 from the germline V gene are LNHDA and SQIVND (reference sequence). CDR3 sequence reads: CASSIDLYGYTF. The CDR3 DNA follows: TGTGCCAGTAGTATAGACCTCTATGGCTACACCTTC.

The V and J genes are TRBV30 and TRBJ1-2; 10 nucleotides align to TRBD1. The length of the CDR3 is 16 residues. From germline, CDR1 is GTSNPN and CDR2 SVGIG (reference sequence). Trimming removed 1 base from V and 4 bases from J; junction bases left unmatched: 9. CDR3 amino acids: CAWSEFGQGVVYGYTF. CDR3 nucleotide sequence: TGTGCCTGGAGTGAATTTGGACAGGGGGTGGTCTATGGCTACACCTTC.

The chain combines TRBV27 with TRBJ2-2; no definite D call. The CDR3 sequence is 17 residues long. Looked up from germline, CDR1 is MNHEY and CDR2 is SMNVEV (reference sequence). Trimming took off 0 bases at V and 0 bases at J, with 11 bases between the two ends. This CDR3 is CASSLSSWTANTGELFF. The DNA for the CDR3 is TGTGCCAGCAGTTTATCTAGTTGGACGGCGAACACCGGGGAGCTGTTTTTT.

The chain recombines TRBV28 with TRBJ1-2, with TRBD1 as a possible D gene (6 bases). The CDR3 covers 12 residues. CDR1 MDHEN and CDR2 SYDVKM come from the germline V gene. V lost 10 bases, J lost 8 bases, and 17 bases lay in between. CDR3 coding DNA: TGTGCCATCAACGACCAGGGGAGCGGCTACACCTTC. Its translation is CAINDQGSGYTF.

CDR3 in amino acids: CASSLSGEETQYF. CDR3 coding DNA: TGTGCCAGCAGCTTGTCAGGGGAAGAGACCCAGTACTTC. The V call is TRBV9, the J call TRBJ2-5, with D possibly being TRBD1 (6 bases). Germline values: CDR1 SGDLS, CDR2 YYNGEE. The ends were cut back, 4 bases at V and 3 bases at J, with 10 bases in the middle. This CDR3 spans 13 amino acids.

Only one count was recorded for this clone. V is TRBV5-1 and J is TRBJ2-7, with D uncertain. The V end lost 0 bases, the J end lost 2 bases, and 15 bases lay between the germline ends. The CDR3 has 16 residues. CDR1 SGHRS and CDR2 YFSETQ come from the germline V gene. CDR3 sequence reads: CASSLERARCPYEQYF. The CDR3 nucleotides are TGCGCCAGCAGCTTGGAGCGAGCCAGGTGCCCCTACGAGCAGTACTTC.

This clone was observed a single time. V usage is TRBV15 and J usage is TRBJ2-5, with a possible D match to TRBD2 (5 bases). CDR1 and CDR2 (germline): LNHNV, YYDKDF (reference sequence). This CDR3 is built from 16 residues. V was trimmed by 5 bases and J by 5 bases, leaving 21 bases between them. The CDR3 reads CATSPLAWEFQETQYF. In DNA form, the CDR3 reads TGTGCCACCAGCCCCCTGGCTTGGGAGTTCCAGGAGACCCAGTACTTC.

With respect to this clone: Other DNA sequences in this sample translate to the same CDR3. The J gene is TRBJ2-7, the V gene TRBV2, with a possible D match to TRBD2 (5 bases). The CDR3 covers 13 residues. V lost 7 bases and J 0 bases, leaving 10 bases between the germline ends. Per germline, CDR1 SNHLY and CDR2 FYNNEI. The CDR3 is CASNPGSSYEQYF. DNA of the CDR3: TGTGCCAGCAACCCGGGAAGCTCCTACGAGCAGTACTTC.

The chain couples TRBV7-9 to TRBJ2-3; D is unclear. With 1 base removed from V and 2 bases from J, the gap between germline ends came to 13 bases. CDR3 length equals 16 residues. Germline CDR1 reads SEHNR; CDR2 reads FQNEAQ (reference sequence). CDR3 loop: CASSLVQRVLTDTQYF. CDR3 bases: TGTGCCAGCAGCTTAGTACAACGGGTGCTCACAGATACGCAGTATTTT.